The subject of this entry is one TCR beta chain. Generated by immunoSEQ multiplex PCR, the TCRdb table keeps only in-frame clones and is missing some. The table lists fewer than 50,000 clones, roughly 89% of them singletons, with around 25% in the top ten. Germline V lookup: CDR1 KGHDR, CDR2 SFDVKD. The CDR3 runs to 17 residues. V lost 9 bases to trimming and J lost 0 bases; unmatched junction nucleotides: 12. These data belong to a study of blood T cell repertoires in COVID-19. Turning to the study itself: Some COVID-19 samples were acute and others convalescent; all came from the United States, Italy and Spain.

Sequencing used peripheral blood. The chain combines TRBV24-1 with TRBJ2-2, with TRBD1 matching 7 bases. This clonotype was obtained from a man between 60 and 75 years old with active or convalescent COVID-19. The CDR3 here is CATGIPGQPANTGELFF. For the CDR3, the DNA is TGTGCCACCGGGATCCCGGGACAGCCTGCGAACACCGGGGAGCTGTTTTTT.